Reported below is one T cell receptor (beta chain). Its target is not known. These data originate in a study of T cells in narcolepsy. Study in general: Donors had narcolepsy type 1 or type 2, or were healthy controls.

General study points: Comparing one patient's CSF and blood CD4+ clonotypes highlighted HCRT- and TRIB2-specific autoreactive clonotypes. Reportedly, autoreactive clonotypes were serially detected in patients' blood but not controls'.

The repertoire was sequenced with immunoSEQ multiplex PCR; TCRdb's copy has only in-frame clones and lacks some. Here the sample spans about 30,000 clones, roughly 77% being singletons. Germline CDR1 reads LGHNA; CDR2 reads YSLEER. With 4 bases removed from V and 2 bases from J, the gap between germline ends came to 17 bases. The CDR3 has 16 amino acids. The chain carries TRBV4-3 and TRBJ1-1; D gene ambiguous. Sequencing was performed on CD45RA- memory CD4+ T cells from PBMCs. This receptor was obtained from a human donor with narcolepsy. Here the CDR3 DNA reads TGCGCCAGCAGCCCAGACCAATACAGAGGAAACACTGAAGCTTTCTTT. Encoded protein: CASSPDQYRGNTEAFF.